A selection of T cell receptor beta chains follows, all from one sample in a study of CD8 T cells in Susac syndrome. TCRdb re-called the immunoSEQ multiplex PCR reads through MiXCR, storing one row per CDR3 protein. Of some 100,000 distinct CDR3 sequences in the sample, about 90% were seen once. Sequenced sample: CD4+ T cells from PBMCs. These TCRs come from a human donor in good health. The CDR3 runs from the conserved cysteine through the conserved F or W.

V gene: TRBV9
J gene: TRBJ1-1
CDR3 protein: CASSVDPLRGTEAFF

V gene: TRBV6-5
J gene: TRBJ1-1
CDR3 protein: CASSRIENTEAFF

V gene: TRBV29-1
J gene: TRBJ2-7
CDR3 protein: CSVEGQGNPTYEQYF

V gene: TRBV20-1
J gene: TRBJ2-1
CDR3 protein: CSAPDRVGYNEQFF

V gene: TRBV2
J gene: TRBJ1-1
CDR3 protein: CASSERFPPEAFF

V gene: TRBV20-1
J gene: TRBJ2-2
CDR3 protein: CSATLTGNTGELFF

V gene: TRBV3-1
J gene: TRBJ2-2
CDR3 protein: CASSPYGGVNTGELFF

V gene: TRBV6-1
J gene: TRBJ2-3
CDR3 protein: CASRRSAGSTDTQYF

V gene: TRBV7-2
J gene: TRBJ2-7
CDR3 protein: CASRSPGATYEQYF

V gene: TRBV2
J gene: TRBJ1-2
CDR3 protein: CASMRVTGFGYTF